This T cell receptor beta chain emerged from a study of T cell changes during pregnancy in multiple sclerosis (dated by TCRdb to the late 2010s). Looking at the study overall: In women with multiple sclerosis, the researchers looked at how the T cell repertoire shifted as pregnancy progressed.

Germline trimming amounts to 0 bases on V and 6 bases on J, with 10 as the count of junction bases outside the gene matches. Via the germline V gene (reference sequence), CDR1 is GTSNPN and CDR2 SVGIG. Measured from the cysteine to the phenylalanine, the CDR3 is 15 residues long. Just the 45-base CDR3 DNA is kept, in frame starting at base 1. Libraries were constructed by the immunoSEQ multiplex PCR assay. The table was pulled from immuneACCESS by TCRdb, which kept in-frame rearrangements only. Such tables lose some clones; where checked, under half of the loss comes from unresolved V genes, and the rest has no known cause. The sample table records fewer than 75,000 clones; roughly 90% of these occur just once. 3% to 4.5% of the sample is in the top ten clones. As regards this clone: This clone's antigen is unknown. Base qualities are not recorded, but no much larger clone differs from it by a single base.

The chain is assembled from TRBV30 and TRBJ2-7; a stretch of 8 junction bases matches TRBD2. The input for sequencing was peripheral blood, taken after pregnancy. The TCR originated in a female donor in good health, enrolled as a control in a pregnancy study. The nucleotides are TGTGCCTGGAGTGTACTCGGGGGGGCCGGGAGCGAGCAGTACTTC. It codes for CAWSVLGGAGSEQYF.